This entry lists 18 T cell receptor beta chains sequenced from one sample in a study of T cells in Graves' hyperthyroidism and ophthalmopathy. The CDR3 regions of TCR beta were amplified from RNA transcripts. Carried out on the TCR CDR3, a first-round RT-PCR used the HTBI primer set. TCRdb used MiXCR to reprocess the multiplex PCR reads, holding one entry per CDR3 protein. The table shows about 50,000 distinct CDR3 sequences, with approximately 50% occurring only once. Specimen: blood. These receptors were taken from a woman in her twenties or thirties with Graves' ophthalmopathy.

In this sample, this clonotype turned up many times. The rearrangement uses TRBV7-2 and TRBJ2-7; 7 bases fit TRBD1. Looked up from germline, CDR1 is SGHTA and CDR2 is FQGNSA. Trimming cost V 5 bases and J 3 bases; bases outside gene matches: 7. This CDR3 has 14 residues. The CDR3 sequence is CASSPRQGLYEQYF. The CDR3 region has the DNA TGTGCCAGCAGCCCTAGACAGGGCCTCTACGAGCAGTACTTC.

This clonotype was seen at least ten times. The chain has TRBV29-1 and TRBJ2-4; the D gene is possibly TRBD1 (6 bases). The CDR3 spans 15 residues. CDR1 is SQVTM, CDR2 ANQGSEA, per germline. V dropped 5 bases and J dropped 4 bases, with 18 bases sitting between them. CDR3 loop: CSVSDSLEEKNIQYF. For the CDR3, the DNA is TGCAGCGTTTCGGACAGTCTCGAGGAGAAAAACATTCAGTACTTC.

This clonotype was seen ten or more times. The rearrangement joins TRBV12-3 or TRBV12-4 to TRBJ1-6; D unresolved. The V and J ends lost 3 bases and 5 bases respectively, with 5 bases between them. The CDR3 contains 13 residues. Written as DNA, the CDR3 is TGTGCCAGCAGTTTTACGGATAATTCACCCCTCCACTTT. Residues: CASSFTDNSPLHF.

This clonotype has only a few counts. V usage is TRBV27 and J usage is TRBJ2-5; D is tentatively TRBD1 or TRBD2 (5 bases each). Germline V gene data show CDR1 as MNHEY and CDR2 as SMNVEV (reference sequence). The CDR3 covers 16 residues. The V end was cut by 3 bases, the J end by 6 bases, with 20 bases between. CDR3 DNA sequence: TGTGCCAGCAGTTTGGGATTCCAGGGCGGAGGACAGACCCAGTACTTC. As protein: CASSLGFQGGGQTQYF.

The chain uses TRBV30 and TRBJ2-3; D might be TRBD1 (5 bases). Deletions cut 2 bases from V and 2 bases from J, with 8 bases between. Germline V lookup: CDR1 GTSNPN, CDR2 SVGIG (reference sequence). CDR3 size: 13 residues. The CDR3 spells CAWSQGHTDTQYF. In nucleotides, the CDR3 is TGTGCCTGGAGTCAGGGTCACACAGATACGCAGTATTTT.

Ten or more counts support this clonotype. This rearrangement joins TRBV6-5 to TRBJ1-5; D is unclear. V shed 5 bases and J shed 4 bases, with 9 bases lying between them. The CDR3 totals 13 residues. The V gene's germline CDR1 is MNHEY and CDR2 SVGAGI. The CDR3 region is CASSPDLNQPQHF. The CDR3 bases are TGTGCCAGCAGTCCGGACCTAAATCAGCCCCAGCATTTT.

The CDR3 DNA follows: TGTGCCAGCTTGGGACAGGGTCGGAGCTATCAGCCCCAGCATTTT. This encodes CASLGQGRSYQPQHF. The V call is TRBV11-2, the J call TRBJ1-5; 9 nucleotides agree with TRBD1. Germline V gene sequence: CDR1 SGHAT, CDR2 FQNNGV. V was pared by 8 bases and J by 5 bases, with 10 bases of the junction left unmatched. The CDR3 covers 15 residues.

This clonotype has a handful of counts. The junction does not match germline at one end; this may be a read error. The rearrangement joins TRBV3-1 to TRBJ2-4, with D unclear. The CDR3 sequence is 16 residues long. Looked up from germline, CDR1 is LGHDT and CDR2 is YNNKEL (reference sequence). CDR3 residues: CASSQASTLGKNIQYF. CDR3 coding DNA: TGTGCCAGCAGTCAAGCCTCTACCCTCGGCAAAAACATTCAGTACTTC.

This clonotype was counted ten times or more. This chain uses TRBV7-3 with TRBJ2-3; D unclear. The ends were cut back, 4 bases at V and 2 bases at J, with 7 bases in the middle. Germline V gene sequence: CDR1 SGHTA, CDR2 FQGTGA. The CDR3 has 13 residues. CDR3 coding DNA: TGTGCCAGCAGCTCCCGCCTCACAGATACGCAGTATTTT. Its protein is CASSSRLTDTQYF.

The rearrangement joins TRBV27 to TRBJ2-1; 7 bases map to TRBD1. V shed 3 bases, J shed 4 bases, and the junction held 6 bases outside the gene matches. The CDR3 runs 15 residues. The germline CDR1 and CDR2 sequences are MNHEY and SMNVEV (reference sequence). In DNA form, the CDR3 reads TGTGCCAGCAGTTTCGAAGGACAGGATTACAATGAGCAGTTCTTC. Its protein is CASSFEGQDYNEQFF.

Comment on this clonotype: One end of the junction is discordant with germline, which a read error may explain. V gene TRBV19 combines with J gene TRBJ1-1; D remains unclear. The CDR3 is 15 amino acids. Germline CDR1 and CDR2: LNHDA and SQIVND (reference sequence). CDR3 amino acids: CASPTGSRLNTEAFF. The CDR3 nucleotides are TGTGCCAGTCCCACGGGGAGCAGACTGAACACTGAAGCCTTCTTT.

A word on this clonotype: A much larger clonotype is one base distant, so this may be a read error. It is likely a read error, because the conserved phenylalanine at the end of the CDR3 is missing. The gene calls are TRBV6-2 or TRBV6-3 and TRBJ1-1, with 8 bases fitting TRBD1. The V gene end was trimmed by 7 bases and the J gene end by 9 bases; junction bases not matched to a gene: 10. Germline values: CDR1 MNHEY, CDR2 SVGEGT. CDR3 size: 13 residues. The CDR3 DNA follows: TGTGCCAGCATCGTAGGGACAGGTGAGAAAGCTTTCCTT. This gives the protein CASIVGTGEKAFL.

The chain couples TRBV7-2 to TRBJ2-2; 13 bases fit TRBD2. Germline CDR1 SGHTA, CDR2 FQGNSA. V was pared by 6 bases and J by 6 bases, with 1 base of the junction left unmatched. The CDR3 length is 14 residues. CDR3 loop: CASRLAGGAGELFF. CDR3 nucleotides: TGTGCCAGCAGACTAGCGGGAGGGGCCGGGGAGCTGTTTTTT.

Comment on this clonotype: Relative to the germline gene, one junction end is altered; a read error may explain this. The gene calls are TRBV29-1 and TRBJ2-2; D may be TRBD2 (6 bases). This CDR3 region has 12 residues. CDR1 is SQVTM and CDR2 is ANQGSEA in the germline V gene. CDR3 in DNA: TGCGGCGTTGAAGAAAACACCGGGGGGCTGTTTTTT. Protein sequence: CGVEENTGGLFF.

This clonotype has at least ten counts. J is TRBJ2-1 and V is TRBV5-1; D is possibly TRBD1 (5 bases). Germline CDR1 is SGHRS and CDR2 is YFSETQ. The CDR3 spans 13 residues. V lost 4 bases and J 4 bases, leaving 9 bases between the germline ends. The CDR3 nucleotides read TGCGCCAGCAGCAGGGGTTCTTACAATGAGCAGTTCTTC. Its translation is CASSRGSYNEQFF.

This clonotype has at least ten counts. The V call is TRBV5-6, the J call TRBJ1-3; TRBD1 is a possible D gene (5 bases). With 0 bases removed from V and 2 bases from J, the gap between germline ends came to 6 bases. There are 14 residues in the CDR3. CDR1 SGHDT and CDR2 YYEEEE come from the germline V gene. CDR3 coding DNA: TGTGCCAGCAGCTTGGTGGGACCTGGAAACACCATATATTTT. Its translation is CASSLVGPGNTIYF. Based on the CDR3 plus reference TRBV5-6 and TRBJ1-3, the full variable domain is DAGVTQSPTHLIKTRGQQVTLRCSPKSGHDTVSWYQQALGQGPQFIFQYYEEEERQRGNFPDRFSGHQFPNYSSELNVNALLLGDSALYLCASSLVGPGNTIYFGEGSWLTVV.

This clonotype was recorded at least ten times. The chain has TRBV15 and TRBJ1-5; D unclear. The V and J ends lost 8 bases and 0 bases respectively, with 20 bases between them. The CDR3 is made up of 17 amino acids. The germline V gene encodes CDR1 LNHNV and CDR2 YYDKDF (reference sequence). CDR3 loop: CATPPVGWDNSNQPQHF. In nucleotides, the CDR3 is TGTGCCACCCCACCAGTTGGGTGGGATAATAGCAATCAGCCCCAGCATTTT.

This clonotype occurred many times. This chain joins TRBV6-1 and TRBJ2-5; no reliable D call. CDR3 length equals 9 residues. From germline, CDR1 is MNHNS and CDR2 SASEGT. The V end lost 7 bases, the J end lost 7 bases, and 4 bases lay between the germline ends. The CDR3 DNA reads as TGTGCCAGCAAGGGGACCCAGTACTTC. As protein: CASKGTQYF.